One sample yielded the 19 T cell receptor beta chains listed below, sequenced in a study of a mutant IDH1 vaccine in newly diagnosed glioma. Generated by immunoSEQ multiplex PCR, the TCRdb table keeps only in-frame clones and is missing some. The sample shows about 60,000 clones, more than 80% of them seen only once. Time point indicated: week 11, during vaccination. The content of each vaccine dose was 300 ug of mutant IDH1 20-mer peptide, and topical imiquimod accompanied it. These TCRs' antigens remain unknown. Source: PBMCs, taken from a glioma patient whose treatment included an IDH1 peptide vaccine. The receptor source for this set is a man aged 25-40 years with glioma.

The chain couples TRBV27 to TRBJ2-7; D unresolved. This CDR3 region has 12 residues. Trimming pared 5 bases from V and 0 bases from J, leaving 5 bases between. Per germline, CDR1 MNHEY and CDR2 SMNVEV (reference sequence). The CDR3 loop is CASSKSSYEQYF. The CDR3 DNA sequence: TGTGCCAGCAGTAAGAGCTCCTACGAGCAGTACTTC.

This chain connects TRBV29-1 to TRBJ1-2; D unresolved. Trimming stripped 3 bases from V and 9 bases from J, with 11 bases between. CDR3 length equals 11 residues. Germline CDR1 SQVTM, CDR2 ANQGSEA. The CDR3: CSVDVLGSYTF. CDR3 DNA: TGCAGCGTTGACGTGCTGGGGAGCTACACCTTC.

V and J are TRBV7-2 and TRBJ2-2; TRBD2 aligns across 13 bases. Trimming took 4 bases from V and 1 from J; bases not matched to a gene: 0. The CDR3 consists of 16 residues. Germline V CDR1 and CDR2: SGHTA, FQGNSA. DNA for the CDR3: TGTGCCAGCAGCTGGACTAGCGGGGGGAACACCGGGGAGCTGTTTTTT. Translating it yields CASSWTSGGNTGELFF.

The rearrangement links TRBV4-3 to TRBJ1-3; no clear D gene. CDR1 and CDR2 (germline): LGHNA, YSLEER. This CDR3 comprises 13 residues. V was cut by 5 bases and J by 0 bases, with 5 bases left in between. CDR3 sequence reads: CASSSNSGNTIYF. CDR3 in DNA: TGCGCCAGCAGCTCCAACTCTGGAAACACCATATATTTT.

This clone turned up a few times. The chain recombines TRBV2 with TRBJ1-1; 7 bases line up with TRBD1. V gave up 6 bases and J gave up 5 bases; unmatched junction bases: 12. Germline V CDR1 and CDR2: SNHLY, FYNNEI. The CDR3 contains 15 residues. The CDR3 region is CASSQGGGGRTEAFF. The CDR3 bases are TGTGCCAGCAGCCAAGGAGGGGGCGGTCGAACTGAAGCTTTCTTT.

The chain has TRBV9 and TRBJ2-7; the match to TRBD2 covers 7 bases. Per germline, CDR1 SGDLS and CDR2 YYNGEE. CDR3 length: 17 amino acids. V gave up 0 bases and J gave up 6 bases; unmatched junction bases: 15. Written as DNA, the CDR3 is TGTGCCAGCAGCGTAGGGGTTGGCGGGAGCGTACGAGGCGAGCAGTACTTC. Translated, it gives CASSVGVGGSVRGEQYF.

Here the CDR3 reads CASSLVAGAGGETQYF. CDR3 in DNA: TGCGCCAGCAGCTTGGTTGCGGGCGCGGGAGGGGAGACCCAGTACTTC. V usage is TRBV5-1 and J usage is TRBJ2-5; 9 bases are shared with TRBD2. The CDR3 sequence is 16 residues long. J gave up 5 bases and V 0 bases, and 8 bases lay outside the gene matches. Germline CDR1 SGHRS, CDR2 YFSETQ.

The V and J genes are TRBV5-5 and TRBJ2-7, with D unclear. V shed 1 base and J shed 0 bases, with 8 bases lying between them. CDR1 is SGHKS, CDR2 YYEKEE, per germline (reference sequence). CDR3 size: 14 residues. CDR3 loop: CASSLPLSSYEQYF. DNA for the CDR3: TGTGCCAGCAGCTTGCCCCTAAGCTCCTACGAGCAGTACTTC. Together with reference TRBV5-5 and TRBJ2-7, the CDR3 gives the full variable domain: DAGVTQSPTHLIKTRGQQVTLRCSPISGHKSVSWYQQVLGQGPQFIFQYYEKEERGRGNFPDRFSARQFPNYSSELNVNALLLGDSALYLCASSLPLSSYEQYFGPGTRLTVT.

The V and J genes are TRBV30 and TRBJ1-2, with a tentative D call TRBD1 (5 bases). This CDR3 is built from 16 residues. Trimming pared 7 bases from V and 4 bases from J, leaving 25 bases between. Germline CDR1 reads GTSNPN; CDR2 reads SVGIG (reference sequence). DNA of the CDR3: TGTGCCTCCGACACAATTAGACAGAGACGAGGCTATGGCTACACCTTC. Protein: CASDTIRQRRGYGYTF.

The chain combines TRBV2 with TRBJ2-1, with a possible D match to TRBD2 (6 bases). CDR3 length equals 15 residues. V lost 8 bases, J lost 6 bases, and 20 bases lay in between. CDR1 is SNHLY, CDR2 FYNNEI, per germline. The CDR3 is CASSGGSSVLNEQFF. The DNA of the CDR3 is TGTGCCAGCTCGGGTGGTTCTAGCGTCCTCAATGAGCAGTTCTTC.

The chain has TRBV7-2 and TRBJ2-2, with TRBD1 identical over 9 bases. CDR3 size: 14 residues. Germline-derived CDR1 and CDR2 are SGHTA and FQGNSA. Germline trimming cut 10 bases from V and 2 bases from J; bases unmatched to any gene: 5. CDR3 protein: CATTGGPNTGELFF. CDR3 in DNA: TGTGCCACCACAGGGGGCCCAAACACCGGGGAGCTGTTTTTT.

This clone was seen a single time. V and J are TRBV11-3 and TRBJ2-1; 10 bases fit TRBD1. CDR1 and CDR2 from the germline V gene are SGHNT and YENEEA. CDR3 size: 14 residues. Losses at the gene ends were 4 bases for V and 8 bases for J; bases not matched to a gene: 5. The DNA for the CDR3 is TGTGCCAGCAGCTACCTAGGACAGGGGGATGAGCAGTTCTTC. Encoded protein: CASSYLGQGDEQFF. The complete variable domain, with remaining parts taken from reference TRBV11-3 and TRBJ2-1, reads EAGVVQSPRYKIIEKKQPVAFWCNPISGHNTLYWYLQNLGQGPELLIRYENEEAVDDSQLPKDRFSAERLKGVDSTLKIQPAELGDSAVYLCASSYLGQGDEQFFGPGTRLTVL.

This chain links TRBV10-2 with TRBJ1-5; 8 positions agree with TRBD1. Looked up from germline, CDR1 is WSHSY and CDR2 is SAAADI. V lost 3 bases to trimming and J lost 6 bases; unmatched junction nucleotides: 7. The CDR3 runs 15 residues. DNA of the CDR3: TGCGCCAGCAGTGACAGGGGGCAAAGGGCTCAGCCCCAGCATTTT. Protein product: CASSDRGQRAQPQHF.

J is TRBJ2-2 and V is TRBV5-1; 7 bases line up with TRBD2. The junction had 6 bases not matched to a gene; V was cut back by 1 base and J by 0 bases. Germline CDR1 is SGHRS and CDR2 is YFSETQ. The CDR3 extends over 17 amino acids. The CDR3 here is CASSLTTSAPNTGELFF. The CDR3 DNA reads TGCGCCAGCAGCTTGACAACTAGCGCCCCGAACACCGGGGAGCTGTTTTTT.

V is TRBV5-1 and J is TRBJ1-1; 8 bases fit TRBD1. V trimming: 4 bases; J trimming: 4 bases; junction bases outside the gene matches: 6. The CDR3 has 14 residues. The germline gives CDR1 SGHRS, CDR2 YFSETQ. The CDR3 reads CASSARTGRTEAFF. The CDR3, as DNA: TGCGCCAGCAGCGCCCGGACAGGGCGCACTGAAGCTTTCTTT.

V usage is TRBV27 and J usage is TRBJ2-3; D might be TRBD1 or TRBD2, each matching 5 bases. This CDR3 is built from 16 residues. V was shortened by 2 bases and J by 1 base, with 13 bases between the two germline ends. Germline lookup yields CDR1 MNHEY and CDR2 SMNVEV (reference sequence). This CDR3 is CASSLRGARGTDTQYF. The CDR3 DNA sequence: TGTGCCAGCAGTTTACGGGGCGCCAGAGGCACAGATACGCAGTATTTT.

The rearrangement uses TRBV6-1 and TRBJ1-5, with TRBD1 identical over 8 bases. Looked up from germline, CDR1 is MNHNS and CDR2 is SASEGT. V was pared by 3 bases and J by 6 bases, with 1 base of the junction left unmatched. The CDR3 extends over 13 amino acids. The DNA of the CDR3 is TGTGCCAGCAGTGACCAGGGGGCTCAGCCCCAGCATTTT. Protein product: CASSDQGAQPQHF.

The CDR3 DNA is TGTGCCAGCAGACTCCCCGGGGGCTATGGCTACACCTTC. This sequence encodes CASRLPGGYGYTF. The gene calls are TRBV28 and TRBJ1-2; D perhaps matches TRBD1 (5 bases). V gave up 6 bases and J gave up 4 bases, with 12 bases separating them. The CDR3 extends over 13 amino acids. CDR1 is MDHEN and CDR2 is SYDVKM in the germline V gene.

This clone has only a few counts. V and J are TRBV5-1 and TRBJ2-7, with 8 positions matching TRBD1. V gave up 3 bases and J gave up 4 bases; unmatched junction bases: 6. Germline V gene sequence: CDR1 SGHRS, CDR2 YFSETQ. The length of the CDR3 is 14 residues. The chain's CDR3 is CASSSGQEPYEQYF. CDR3 DNA sequence: TGCGCCAGCAGCTCGGGACAGGAACCTTACGAGCAGTACTTC.